The 15 T cell receptor beta chains listed next were all sequenced from one sample in a study of shared clonotypes between healthy human individuals. The data were produced by immunoSEQ multiplex PCR, yet TCRdb's version contains in-frame clones alone and is incomplete. Of 2 million to 2.5 million clones in the sample, over 85% were seen once. Sequenced input: naive CD4+ T cells sorted from blood. Subset defined: CD45RA+ positively selected. All receptors come from a man aged 18 to 35 in good health.

V gene TRBV7-9 combines with J gene TRBJ1-1, with 8 nucleotides matching TRBD1. The CDR3 is made up of 13 amino acids. CDR1 and CDR2 (germline): SEHNR, FQNEAQ (reference sequence). With 5 bases clipped from V and 6 bases from J, the junction kept 5 bases outside the gene matches. CDR3 nucleotides: TGTGCCAGCAGCAGCAGGGGGCCCCCTGAAGCTTTCTTT. It codes for CASSSRGPPEAFF.

The V gene is TRBV19, the J gene TRBJ1-2; D is perhaps TRBD1 (6 bases). V lost 6 bases, J lost 1 base, and 18 bases lay in between. The CDR3 is 16 residues long. CDR1 and CDR2 (germline): LNHDA, SQIVND (reference sequence). Written as DNA, the CDR3 is TGTGCCAGTAGCCACGGACAGCTCTCGTATAACTATGGCTACACCTTC. It encodes CASSHGQLSYNYGYTF.

In regard to this clone: Other DNA sequences in this sample translate to the same CDR3. The chain combines TRBV18 with TRBJ2-7; 7 nucleotides align to TRBD2. Trimming took 1 base from V and 0 from J; bases not matched to a gene: 3. Germline assignment: CDR1 KGHSH and CDR2 LQKENI. CDR3 size: 15 residues. The CDR3 sequence is CASSPQGGSSYEQYF. Written as DNA, the CDR3 is TGTGCCAGCTCACCACAGGGCGGGAGCTCCTACGAGCAGTACTTC.

This clone has a single count. The rearrangement joins TRBV10-3 to TRBJ2-3; TRBD1 matches 10 bases. V lost 8 bases to trimming and J lost 7 bases; unmatched junction nucleotides: 12. This CDR3 comprises 15 residues. CDR1 is ENHRY, CDR2 SYGVKD, per germline. As DNA, the CDR3 is TGTGCCATCGGGAGGACAGGGGGGATCTCGAATACGCAGTATTTT. This codes for CAIGRTGGISNTQYF.

This chain links TRBV28 with TRBJ2-3, with a possible D match to TRBD2 (5 bases). V lost 6 bases, J lost 1 base, and 11 bases lay in between. The germline CDR1 and CDR2 sequences are MDHEN and SYDVKM. This CDR3 comprises 14 residues. CDR3 nucleotide sequence: TGTGCCAGCAGCCCGGCCGGGGGCACAGATACGCAGTATTTT. Protein product: CASSPAGGTDTQYF.

CDR3: CAWIDARGGNTIYF. CDR3 sequence (DNA): TGTGCCTGGATAGATGCGCGGGGTGGAAACACCATATATTTT. The V and J genes are TRBV30 and TRBJ1-3; D gene ambiguous. V was shortened by 4 bases and J by 3 bases, with 13 bases between the two germline ends. The CDR3 is 14 residues long. Germline V lookup: CDR1 GTSNPN, CDR2 SVGIG (reference sequence).

This chain joins TRBV6-5 and TRBJ2-7; 8 bases fit TRBD2. Germline assignment: CDR1 MNHEY and CDR2 SVGAGI. The V gene end was trimmed by 2 bases and the J gene end by 6 bases; junction bases not matched to a gene: 9. The CDR3 covers 15 residues. The CDR3 region is CASSYNPGGTSEQYF. The CDR3 DNA sequence: TGTGCCAGCAGTTACAACCCGGGGGGGACCTCCGAGCAGTACTTC.

The chain has TRBV4-1 and TRBJ2-5; D gene uncertain. V was pared by 1 base and J by 1 base, with 10 bases between. This CDR3 contains 15 residues. From germline, CDR1 is MGHRA and CDR2 YSYEKL. Here the CDR3 reads CASSQGRAAQETQYF. CDR3 DNA sequence: TGCGCCAGCAGCCAAGGCCGGGCTGCCCAAGAGACCCAGTACTTC.

This clone came up once. The CDR3 nucleotides are TGTGCCAGCAGCTTAGCGCGGGACTACAGCACAGATACGCAGTATTTT. Residues: CASSLARDYSTDTQYF. This rearrangement joins TRBV7-9 to TRBJ2-3; 7 bases align to TRBD2. This CDR3 spans 16 amino acids. Germline V gives CDR1 SEHNR, CDR2 FQNEAQ (reference sequence). Trimming at V came to 0 bases and at J to 0 bases, leaving 3 bases not matched to a gene.

With respect to this clone: The sample contains more than one DNA sequence encoding this CDR3. CDR3 amino acids: CASSEGYTEAFF. The CDR3 DNA reads as TGCGCCAGCAGTGAGGGATACACTGAAGCTTTCTTT. V is TRBV10-2 and J is TRBJ1-1; D is ambiguous. Germline V gene data show CDR1 as WSHSY and CDR2 as SAAADI. V was clipped by 2 bases and J by 3 bases, with 4 bases between them. The CDR3 contains 12 residues.

This clone was detected once. The rearrangement uses TRBV6-1 and TRBJ1-1; D unresolved. The CDR3 is 13 residues long. Germline V gene sequence: CDR1 MNHNS, CDR2 SASEGT. Trimming left V 6 bases short and J 1 base short, with 9 bases between. The CDR3 DNA follows: TGTGCCAGCAGGGTTGGGTCGAACACTGAAGCTTTCTTT. Encoded protein: CASRVGSNTEAFF.

The chain couples TRBV2 to TRBJ2-5; unclear D gene. CDR3 size: 13 residues. The germline V gene encodes CDR1 SNHLY and CDR2 FYNNEI. Between the trimmed V and J ends, which lost 7 bases and 1 base, there was a span of 10 bases. The CDR3 is CASNVVSQETQYF. DNA of the CDR3: TGTGCCAGCAATGTAGTCTCCCAAGAGACCCAGTACTTC.

The rearrangement uses TRBV6-1 and TRBJ1-1; no definite D call. CDR1 and CDR2 (germline): MNHNS, SASEGT. The CDR3 totals 16 residues. The V end lost 0 bases, the J end lost 1 base, and 12 bases lay between the germline ends. CDR3 DNA sequence: TGTGCCAGCAGTGAAGCTCCCTCTCAGAGGAACACTGAAGCTTTCTTT. As protein: CASSEAPSQRNTEAFF.

V gene TRBV2 combines with J gene TRBJ1-4; the D is unclear. CDR3 length equals 15 residues. In germline, CDR1 is SNHLY, CDR2 FYNNEI. The ends were cut back, 5 bases at V and 6 bases at J, with 16 bases in the middle. In DNA form, the CDR3 reads TGTGCCAGCAGTCCCGGCCGGGTTCGGGATGAAAAACTGTTTTTT. It encodes CASSPGRVRDEKLFF.

About this clone itself: Germline and junction disagree at one end, which may indicate a read error. V is TRBV7-7 and J is TRBJ2-5; unclear D gene. The length of the CDR3 is 14 residues. Germline values: CDR1 SSHAT, CDR2 FNYEAQ (reference sequence). The CDR3 here is CASSFGSRQETQYF. For the CDR3, the DNA is TGTGCTAGCAGCTTCGGTAGTCGACAAGAGACCCAGTACTTC.